This TCR beta chain was identified in a study of blood T cell repertoires in COVID-19. Participants' reported clinical history set cohort assignment. Sequencing used immunoSEQ multiplex PCR; TCRdb keeps in-frame clones, though not all of them. The sample contains around 310,000 clones, about 90% of which appear only once. CDR3 size: 11 residues. Germline V CDR1 and CDR2: DFQATT, SNEGSKA (reference sequence). The V and J ends lost 5 bases and 9 bases respectively, with 11 bases between them. The sample was PBMCs or T cells enriched from blood (not recorded which). The TCR comes from a woman in her 30s who had recovered from COVID-19. The chain carries TRBV20-1 and TRBJ2-1, with TRBD1 as a possible D gene (6 bases). The CDR3 DNA follows: TGCAGTGCTCGCAGGGGAAGTGAGCAGTTCTTC. Amino acid sequence: CSARRGSEQFF.